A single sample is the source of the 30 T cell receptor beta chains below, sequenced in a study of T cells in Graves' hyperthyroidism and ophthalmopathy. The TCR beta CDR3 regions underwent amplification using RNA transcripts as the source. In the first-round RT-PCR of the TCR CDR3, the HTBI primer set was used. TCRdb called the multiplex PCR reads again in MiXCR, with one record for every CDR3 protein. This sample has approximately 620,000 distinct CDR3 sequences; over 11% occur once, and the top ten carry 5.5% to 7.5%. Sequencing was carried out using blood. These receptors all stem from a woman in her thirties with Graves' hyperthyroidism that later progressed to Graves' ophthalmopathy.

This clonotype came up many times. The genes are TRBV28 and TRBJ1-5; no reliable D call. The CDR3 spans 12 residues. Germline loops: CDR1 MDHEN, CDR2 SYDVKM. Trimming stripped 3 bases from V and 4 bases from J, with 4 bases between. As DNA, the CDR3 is TGTGCCAGCAGTTTTGTTAATCAGCCCCAGCATTTT. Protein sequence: CASSFVNQPQHF.

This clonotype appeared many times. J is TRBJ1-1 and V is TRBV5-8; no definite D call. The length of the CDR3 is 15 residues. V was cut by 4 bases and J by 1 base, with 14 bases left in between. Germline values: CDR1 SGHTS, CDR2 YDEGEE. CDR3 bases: TGTGCCAGCAGCCCCCTCCAAGTGGCGAACACTGAAGCTTTCTTT. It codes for CASSPLQVANTEAFF.

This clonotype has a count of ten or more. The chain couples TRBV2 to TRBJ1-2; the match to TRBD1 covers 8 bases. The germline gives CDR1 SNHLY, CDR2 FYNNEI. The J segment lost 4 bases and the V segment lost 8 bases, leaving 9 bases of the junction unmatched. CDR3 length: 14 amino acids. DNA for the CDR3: TGTGCCAGCCCCTTCAGACAGGGGACCTATGGCTACACCTTC. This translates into CASPFRQGTYGYTF.

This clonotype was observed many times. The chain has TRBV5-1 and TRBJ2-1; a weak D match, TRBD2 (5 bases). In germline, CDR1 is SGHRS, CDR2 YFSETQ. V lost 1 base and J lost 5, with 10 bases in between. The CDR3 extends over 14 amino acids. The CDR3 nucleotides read TGCGCCAGCAGCTTGAGGGAGTTTAACAATGAGCAGTTCTTC. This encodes CASSLREFNNEQFF.

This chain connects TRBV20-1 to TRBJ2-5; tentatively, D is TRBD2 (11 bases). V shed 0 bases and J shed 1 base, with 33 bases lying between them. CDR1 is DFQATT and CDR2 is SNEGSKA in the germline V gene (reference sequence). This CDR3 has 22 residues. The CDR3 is CSARDRGQGISLAGGSQETQYF. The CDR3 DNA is TGCAGTGCTAGAGATAGGGGACAGGGGATATCGCTAGCGGGAGGATCCCAAGAGACCCAGTACTTC.

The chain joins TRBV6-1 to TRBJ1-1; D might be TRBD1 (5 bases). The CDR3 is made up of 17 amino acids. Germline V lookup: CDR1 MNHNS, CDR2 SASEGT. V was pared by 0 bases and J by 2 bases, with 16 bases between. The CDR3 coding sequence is TGTGCCAGCAGTGAAGCACGGAAGGGGATATATAACACTGAAGCTTTCTTT. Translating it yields CASSEARKGIYNTEAFF.

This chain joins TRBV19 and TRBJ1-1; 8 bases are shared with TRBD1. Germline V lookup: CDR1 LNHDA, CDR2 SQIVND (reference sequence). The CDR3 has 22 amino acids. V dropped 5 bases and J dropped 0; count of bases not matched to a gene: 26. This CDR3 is CASSPPQMPETGTGPMNTEAFF. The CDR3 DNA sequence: TGTGCCAGTAGTCCTCCACAGATGCCAGAGACCGGGACAGGTCCCATGAACACTGAAGCTTTCTTT.

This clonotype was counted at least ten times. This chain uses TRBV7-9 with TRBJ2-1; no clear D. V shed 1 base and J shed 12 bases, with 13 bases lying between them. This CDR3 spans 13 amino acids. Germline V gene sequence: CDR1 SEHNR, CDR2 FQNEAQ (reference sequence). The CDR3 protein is CASSLDALGWQFF. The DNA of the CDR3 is TGTGCCAGCAGCTTAGATGCATTGGGGTGGCAGTTCTTC.

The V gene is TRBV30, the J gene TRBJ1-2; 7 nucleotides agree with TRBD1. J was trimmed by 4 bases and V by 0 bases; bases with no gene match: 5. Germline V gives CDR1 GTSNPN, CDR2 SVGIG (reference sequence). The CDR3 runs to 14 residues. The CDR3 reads CAWSVSTGAYGYTF. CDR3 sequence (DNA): TGTGCCTGGAGTGTATCCACAGGGGCCTATGGCTACACCTTC.

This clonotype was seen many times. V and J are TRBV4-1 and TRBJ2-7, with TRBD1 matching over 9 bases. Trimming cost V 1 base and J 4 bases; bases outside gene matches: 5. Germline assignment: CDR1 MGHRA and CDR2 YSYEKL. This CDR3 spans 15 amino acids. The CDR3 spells CASSQVGTGKYEQYF. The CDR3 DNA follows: TGCGCCAGCAGCCAAGTCGGGACAGGGAAATACGAGCAGTACTTC.

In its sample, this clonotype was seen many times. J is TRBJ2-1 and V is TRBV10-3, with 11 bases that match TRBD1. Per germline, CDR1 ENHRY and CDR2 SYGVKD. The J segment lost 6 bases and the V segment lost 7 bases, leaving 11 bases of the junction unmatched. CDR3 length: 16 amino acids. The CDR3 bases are TGTGCCATCAAGACCGGGACAGGGGGAATCGGCAATGAGCAGTTCTTC. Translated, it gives CAIKTGTGGIGNEQFF.

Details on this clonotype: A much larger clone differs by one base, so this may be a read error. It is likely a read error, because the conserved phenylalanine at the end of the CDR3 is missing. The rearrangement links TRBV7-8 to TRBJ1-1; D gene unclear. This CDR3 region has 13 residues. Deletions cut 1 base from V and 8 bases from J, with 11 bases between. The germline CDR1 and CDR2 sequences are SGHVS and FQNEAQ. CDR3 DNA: TGTGCCAGCAGCTTAGGAGGGTTTGTGGAAGCTTTCATT. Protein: CASSLGGFVEAFI.

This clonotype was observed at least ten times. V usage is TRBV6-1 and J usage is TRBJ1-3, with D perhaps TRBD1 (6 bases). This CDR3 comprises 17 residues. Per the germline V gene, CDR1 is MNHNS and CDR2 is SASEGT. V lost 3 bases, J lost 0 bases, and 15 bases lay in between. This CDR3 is CASSEGGTFFSGNTIYF. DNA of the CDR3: TGTGCCAGCAGTGAGGGGGGCACCTTTTTCTCTGGAAACACCATATATTTT.

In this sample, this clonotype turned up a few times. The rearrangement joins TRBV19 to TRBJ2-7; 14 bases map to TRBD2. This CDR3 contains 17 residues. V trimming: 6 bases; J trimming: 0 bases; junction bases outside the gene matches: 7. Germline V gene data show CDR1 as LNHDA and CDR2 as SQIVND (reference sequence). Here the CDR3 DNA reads TGTGCCAGTAGCCGATCCGGGACTAGCGGGAGCTCCTACGAGCAGTACTTC. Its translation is CASSRSGTSGSSYEQYF.

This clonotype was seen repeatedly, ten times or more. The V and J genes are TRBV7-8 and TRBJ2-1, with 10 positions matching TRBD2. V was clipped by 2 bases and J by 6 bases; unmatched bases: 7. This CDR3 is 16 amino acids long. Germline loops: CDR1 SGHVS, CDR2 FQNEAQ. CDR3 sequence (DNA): TGTGCCAGCAGCTTATCGTGGACTAGCGGTTTCAATGAGCAGTTCTTC. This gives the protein CASSLSWTSGFNEQFF.

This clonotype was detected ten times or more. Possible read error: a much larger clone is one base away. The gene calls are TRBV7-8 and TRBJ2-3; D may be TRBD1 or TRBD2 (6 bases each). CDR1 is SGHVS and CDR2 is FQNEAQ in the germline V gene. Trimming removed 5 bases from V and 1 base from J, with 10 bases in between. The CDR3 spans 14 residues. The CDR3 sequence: CASSPRGRTDTQYF. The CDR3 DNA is TGTGCCAGCAGCCCCCGGGGGCGCACAGATACGCAGTATTTT.

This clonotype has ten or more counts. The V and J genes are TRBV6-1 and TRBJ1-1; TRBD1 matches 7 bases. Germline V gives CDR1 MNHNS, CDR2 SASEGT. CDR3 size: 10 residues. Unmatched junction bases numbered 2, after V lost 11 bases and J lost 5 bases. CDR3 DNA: TGTGCCGCAGGGGGGACTGAAGCTTTCTTT. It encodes CAAGGTEAFF.

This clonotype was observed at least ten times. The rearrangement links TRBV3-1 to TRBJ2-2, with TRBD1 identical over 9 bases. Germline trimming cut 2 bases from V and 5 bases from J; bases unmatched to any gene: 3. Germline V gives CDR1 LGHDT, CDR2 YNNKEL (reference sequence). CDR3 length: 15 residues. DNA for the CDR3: TGTGCCAGCAGCCAATCCGGGACAGGGACCGGGGAGCTGTTTTTT. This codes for CASSQSGTGTGELFF.

DNA of the CDR3: TGTGCCAGCAGCCCTTTTGAAGCGGGCACAGATACGCAGTATTTT. This encodes CASSPFEAGTDTQYF. The chain uses TRBV5-5 and TRBJ2-3, with D possibly matching TRBD2 (5 bases). Trimming shortened V by 4 bases and J by 1 base, and 13 bases separated the two germline ends. Germline V gene data show CDR1 as SGHKS and CDR2 as YYEKEE (reference sequence). The CDR3 sequence is 15 residues long.

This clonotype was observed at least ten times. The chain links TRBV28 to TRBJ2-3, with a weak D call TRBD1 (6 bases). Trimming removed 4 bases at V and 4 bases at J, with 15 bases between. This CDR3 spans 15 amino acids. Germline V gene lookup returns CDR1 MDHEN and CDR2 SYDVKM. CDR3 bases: TGTGCCAGCAGTTCAGCGGACAGCTATTCAGATACGCAGTATTTT. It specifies CASSSADSYSDTQYF.

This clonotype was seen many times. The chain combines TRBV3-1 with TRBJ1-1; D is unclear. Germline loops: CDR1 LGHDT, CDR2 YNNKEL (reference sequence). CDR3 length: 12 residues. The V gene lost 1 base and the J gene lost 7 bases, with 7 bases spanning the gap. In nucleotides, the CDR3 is TGTGCCAGCAGCCAAGCTACGGATGAAGCTTTCTTT. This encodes CASSQATDEAFF.

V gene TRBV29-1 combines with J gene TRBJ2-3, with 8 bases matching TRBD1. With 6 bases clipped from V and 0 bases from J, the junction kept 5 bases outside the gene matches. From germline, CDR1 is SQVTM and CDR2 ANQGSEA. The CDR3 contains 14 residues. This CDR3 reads CSVGQGPSTDTQYF. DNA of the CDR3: TGCAGCGTAGGACAGGGTCCGAGCACAGATACGCAGTATTTT.

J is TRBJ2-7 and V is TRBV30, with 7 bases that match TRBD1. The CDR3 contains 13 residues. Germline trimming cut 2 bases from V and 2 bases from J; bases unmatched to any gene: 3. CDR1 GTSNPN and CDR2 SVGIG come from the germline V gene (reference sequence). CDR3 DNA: TGTGCCTGGAGTACAGGGGCCACCTACGAGCAGTACTTC. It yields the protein CAWSTGATYEQYF. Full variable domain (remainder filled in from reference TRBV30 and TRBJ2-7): SQTIHQWPATLVQPVGSPLSLECTVEGTSNPNLYWYRQAAGRGLQLLFYSVGIGQISSEVPQNLSASRPQDRQFILSSKKLLLSDSGFYLCAWSTGATYEQYFGPGTRLTVT.

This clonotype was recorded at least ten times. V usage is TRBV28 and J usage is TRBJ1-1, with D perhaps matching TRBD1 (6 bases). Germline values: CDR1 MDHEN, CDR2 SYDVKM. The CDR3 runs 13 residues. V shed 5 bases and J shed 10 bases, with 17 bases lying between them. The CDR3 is CASSPHLGGPAFF. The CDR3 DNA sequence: TGTGCCAGCAGTCCCCACCTAGGGGGACCAGCTTTCTTT.

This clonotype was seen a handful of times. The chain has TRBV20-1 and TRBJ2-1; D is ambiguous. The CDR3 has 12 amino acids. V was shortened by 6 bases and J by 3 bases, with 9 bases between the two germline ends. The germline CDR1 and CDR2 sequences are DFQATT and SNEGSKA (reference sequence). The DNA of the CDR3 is TGCAGTGCCCGGACCAACTACAATGAGCAGTTCTTC. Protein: CSARTNYNEQFF.

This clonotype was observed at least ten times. In DNA form, the CDR3 reads TGCAGTGCAACCGGACTAGCGGGAGGTCCAGATACGCAGTATTTT. Protein: CSATGLAGGPDTQYF. The chain links TRBV20-1 to TRBJ2-3; 14 bases are shared with TRBD2. The trim removed 6 bases at V and 4 bases at J, leaving 6 bases unmatched. The CDR3 totals 15 residues. The germline CDR1 and CDR2 sequences are DFQATT and SNEGSKA (reference sequence).

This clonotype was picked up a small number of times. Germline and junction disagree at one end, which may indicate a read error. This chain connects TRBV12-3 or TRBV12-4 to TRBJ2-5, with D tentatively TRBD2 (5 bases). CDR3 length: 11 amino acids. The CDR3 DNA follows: TGTGCCGGCAGTTTAGAGGGGACCCAGTACTTC. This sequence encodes CAGSLEGTQYF.

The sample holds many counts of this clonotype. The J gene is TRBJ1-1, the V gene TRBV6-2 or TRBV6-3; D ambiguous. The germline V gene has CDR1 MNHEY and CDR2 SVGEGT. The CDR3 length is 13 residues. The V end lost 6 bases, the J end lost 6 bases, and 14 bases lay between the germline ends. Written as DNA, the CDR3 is TGTGCCAGCAGCCTAACACAACGCGCTGAAGCTTTCTTT. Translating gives CASSLTQRAEAFF.

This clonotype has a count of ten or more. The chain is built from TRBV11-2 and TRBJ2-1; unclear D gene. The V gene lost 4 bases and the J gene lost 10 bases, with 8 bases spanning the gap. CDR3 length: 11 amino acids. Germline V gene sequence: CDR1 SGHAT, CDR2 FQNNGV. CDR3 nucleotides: TGTGCCAGCAGCTCTACCTGGGAGCAGTTCTTC. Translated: CASSSTWEQFF.

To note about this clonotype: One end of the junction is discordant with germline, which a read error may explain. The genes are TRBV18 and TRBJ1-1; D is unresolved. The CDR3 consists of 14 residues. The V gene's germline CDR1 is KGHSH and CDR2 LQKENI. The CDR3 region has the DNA TGTGCCAGCACACCGCTTGAGGGAGGCACTGAAGCTTTCTTT. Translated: CASTPLEGGTEAFF. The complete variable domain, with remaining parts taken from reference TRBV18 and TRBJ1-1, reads NAGVMQNPRHLVRRRGQEARLRCSPMKGHSHVYWYRQLPEEGLKFMVYLQKENIIDESGMPKERFSAEFPKEGPSILRIQQVVRGDSAAYFCASTPLEGGTEAFFGQGTRLTVV.